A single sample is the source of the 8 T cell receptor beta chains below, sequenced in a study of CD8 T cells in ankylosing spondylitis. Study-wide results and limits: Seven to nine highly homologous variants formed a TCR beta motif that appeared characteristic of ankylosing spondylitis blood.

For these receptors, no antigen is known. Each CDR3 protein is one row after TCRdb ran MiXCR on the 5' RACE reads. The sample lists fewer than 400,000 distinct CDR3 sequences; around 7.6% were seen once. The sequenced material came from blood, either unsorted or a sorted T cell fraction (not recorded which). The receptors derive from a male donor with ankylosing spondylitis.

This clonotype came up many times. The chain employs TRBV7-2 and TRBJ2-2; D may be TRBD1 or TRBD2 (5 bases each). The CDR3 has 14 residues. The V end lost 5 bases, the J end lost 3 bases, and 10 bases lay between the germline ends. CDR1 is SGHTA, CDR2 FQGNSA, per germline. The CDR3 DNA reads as TGTGCCAGCAGCACCCGAGGGGACACCGGGGAGCTGTTTTTT. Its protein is CASSTRGDTGELFF. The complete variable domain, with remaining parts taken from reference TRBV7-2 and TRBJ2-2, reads GAGVSQSPSNKVTEKGKDVELRCDPISGHTALYWYRQSLGQGLEFLIYFQGNSAPDKSGLPSDRFSAERTGGSVSTLTIQRTQQEDSAVYLCASSTRGDTGELFFGEGSRLTVL.

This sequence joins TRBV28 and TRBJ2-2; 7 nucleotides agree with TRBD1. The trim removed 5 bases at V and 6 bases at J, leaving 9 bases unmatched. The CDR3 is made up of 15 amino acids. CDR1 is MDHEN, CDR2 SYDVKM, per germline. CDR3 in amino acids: CASSLLTGYPGELFF. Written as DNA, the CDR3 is TGTGCCAGCAGTCTTTTGACAGGGTATCCCGGGGAGCTGTTTTTT.

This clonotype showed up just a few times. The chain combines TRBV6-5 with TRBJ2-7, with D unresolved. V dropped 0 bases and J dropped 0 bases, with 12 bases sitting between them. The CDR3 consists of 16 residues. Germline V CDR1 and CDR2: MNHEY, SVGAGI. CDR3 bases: TGTGCCAGCAGTTACTCTATCCCTTACGACTCCTACGAGCAGTACTTC. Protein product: CASSYSIPYDSYEQYF.

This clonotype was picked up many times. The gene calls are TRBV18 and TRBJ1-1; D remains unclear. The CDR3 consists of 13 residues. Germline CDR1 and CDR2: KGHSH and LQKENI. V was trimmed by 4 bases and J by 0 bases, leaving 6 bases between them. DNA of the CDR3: TGTGCCAGCTCACAAGACATGAACACTGAAGCTTTCTTT. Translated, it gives CASSQDMNTEAFF.

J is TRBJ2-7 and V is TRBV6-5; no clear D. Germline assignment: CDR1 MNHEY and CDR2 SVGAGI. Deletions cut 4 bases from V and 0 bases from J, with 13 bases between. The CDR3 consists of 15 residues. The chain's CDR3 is CASSSPSSSSYEQYF. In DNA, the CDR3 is TGTGCCAGCAGTTCCCCTTCTTCGAGCTCCTACGAGCAGTACTTC.

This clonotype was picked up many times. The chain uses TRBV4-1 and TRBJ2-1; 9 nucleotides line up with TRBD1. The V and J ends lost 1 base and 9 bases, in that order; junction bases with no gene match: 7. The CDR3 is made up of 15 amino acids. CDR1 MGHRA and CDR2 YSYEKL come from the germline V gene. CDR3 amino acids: CASSQGNRGRTEQFF. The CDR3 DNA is TGCGCCAGCAGCCAAGGGAACAGGGGGCGCACTGAGCAGTTCTTC.

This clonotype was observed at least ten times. The CDR3 region is CASSPRASYEQYF. The DNA for the CDR3 is TGTGCCAGCAGTCCCCGGGCCTCCTACGAGCAGTACTTC. The J gene is TRBJ2-7, the V gene TRBV3-1; no firm D call. The CDR3 covers 13 residues. Per the germline V gene, CDR1 is LGHDT and CDR2 is YNNKEL (reference sequence). V was pared by 6 bases and J by 0 bases, with 9 bases between.

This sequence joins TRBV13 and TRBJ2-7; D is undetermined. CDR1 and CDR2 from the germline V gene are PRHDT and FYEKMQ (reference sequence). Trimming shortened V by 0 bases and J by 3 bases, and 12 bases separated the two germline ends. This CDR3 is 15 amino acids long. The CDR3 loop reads CASSLGEYAYYEQYF. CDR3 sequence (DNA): TGTGCCAGCAGCTTAGGCGAATATGCCTACTACGAGCAGTACTTC.